The T cell receptor beta chain under discussion was sequenced for a study of Ad26.COV2.S vaccination and SARS-CoV-2 variants. Study-level background: Donor got 5x10^10 or 1x10^11 viral particles of Ad26.COV2.S. Findings and caveats of the study: Relative to placebo recipients, vaccine recipients exhibited elevated spike-specific TCR breadth.

Profiled with immunoSEQ multiplex PCR; TCRdb holds only in-frame clones, not every one. The repertoire holds some 520,000 clones, with 70% to 90% as singletons. With regard to this clone: Its antigen is unknown.

J gave up 4 bases and V 5 bases, and 14 bases lay outside the gene matches. CDR1 is SEHNR and CDR2 is FQNEAQ in the germline V gene (reference sequence). CDR3 length equals 17 residues. Treatment reported: roughly 20 received Ad26.COV2.S at low or high dose, single or two shots; about 5 received placebo; per-sample allocation not given. Sampling took place 63 days after the first vaccine or placebo injection. Expressing Wuhan-strain SARS-CoV-2 spike, an Ad26 vector served as the vaccine. The V and J genes are TRBV7-9 and TRBJ2-3, with 8 nucleotides matching TRBD2. This TCR derives from a person aged 18 to 59 who received the Ad26.COV2.S COVID-19 vaccine or a placebo. The input for sequencing was peripheral blood, taken in a trial of Ad26.COV2.S vaccine versus placebo. CDR3 region: CASSLGSVSGSADTQYF. In DNA form, the CDR3 reads TGTGCCAGCAGCCTGGGGAGCGTCAGCGGGAGTGCAGATACGCAGTATTTT.